Here is one T cell receptor beta chain with its context. The germline V gene encodes CDR1 MNHEY and CDR2 SMNVEV (reference sequence). Trimming removed 1 base at V and 0 bases at J, with 16 bases between. This CDR3 comprises 18 residues. This record belongs to a study of OX40 agonist ivuxolimab in advanced cancers. At the level of the study: Participants averaged about 66 years of age (range about 23 to 80) and were around 85% male.

Data came from immunoSEQ multiplex PCR; TCRdb stores just in-frame clones and leaves some out. The data contain some 45,000 clones, about nine tenths of them singletons. The sequences come from CD4+ or CD8+ T cells sorted from blood, collected in a trial of the OX40 agonist ivuxolimab. This chain connects TRBV27 to TRBJ1-5; possible D gene TRBD1, 5 bases. The clonotype originates from an adult with an advanced solid tumor such as melanoma, head and neck, liver or kidney cancer. The CDR3 loop is CASSLYTPTVYSNQPQHF. DNA of the CDR3: TGTGCCAGCAGTTTATACACCCCGACAGTTTATAGCAATCAGCCCCAGCATTTT.